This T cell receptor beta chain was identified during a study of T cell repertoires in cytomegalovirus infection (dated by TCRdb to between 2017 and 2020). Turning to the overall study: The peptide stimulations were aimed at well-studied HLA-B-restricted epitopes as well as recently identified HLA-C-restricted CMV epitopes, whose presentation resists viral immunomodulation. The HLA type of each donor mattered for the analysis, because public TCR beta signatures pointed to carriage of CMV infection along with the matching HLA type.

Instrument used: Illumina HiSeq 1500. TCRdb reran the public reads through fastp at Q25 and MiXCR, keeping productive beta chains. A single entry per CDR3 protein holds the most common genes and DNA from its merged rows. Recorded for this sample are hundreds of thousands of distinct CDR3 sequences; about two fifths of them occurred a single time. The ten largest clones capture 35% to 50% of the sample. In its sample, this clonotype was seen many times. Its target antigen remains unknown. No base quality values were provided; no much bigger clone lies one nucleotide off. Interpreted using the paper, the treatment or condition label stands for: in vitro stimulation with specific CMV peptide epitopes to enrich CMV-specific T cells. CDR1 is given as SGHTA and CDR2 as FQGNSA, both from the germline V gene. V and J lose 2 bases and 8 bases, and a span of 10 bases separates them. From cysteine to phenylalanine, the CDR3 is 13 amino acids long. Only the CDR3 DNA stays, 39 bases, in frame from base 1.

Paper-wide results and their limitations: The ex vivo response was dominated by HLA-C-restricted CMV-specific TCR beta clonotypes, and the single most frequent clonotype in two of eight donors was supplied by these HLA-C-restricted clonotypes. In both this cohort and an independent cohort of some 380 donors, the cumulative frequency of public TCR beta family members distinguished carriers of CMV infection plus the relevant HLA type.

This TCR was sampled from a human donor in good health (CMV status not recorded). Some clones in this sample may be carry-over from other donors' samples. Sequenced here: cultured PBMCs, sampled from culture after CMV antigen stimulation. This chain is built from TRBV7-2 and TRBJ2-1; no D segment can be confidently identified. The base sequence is TGTGCCAGCAGCTTAAGGCCTCTCCATGAGCAGTTCTTC. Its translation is CASSLRPLHEQFF.